Listed here is a single T cell receptor (beta chain). This clonotype was seen a few times. Its target antigen remains unknown. Base qualities are not recorded, but no much larger clone differs from it by a single base. These data belong to a study of response to subunit inactivated influenza vaccine (dated by TCRdb to the late 2010s). Study-level background: Deep quantitative T cell receptor repertoire profiling was used in the study to track responses to a trivalent subunit inactivated influenza vaccine.

Here V drops 3 bases and J drops 4 bases, and the junction holds 12 bases not matched to any gene. The CDR3, cysteine through phenylalanine, is 16 amino acids long. This entry keeps only the CDR3 DNA: 48 bases, framed from base 1. Based on the germline V gene, the CDR1 and CDR2 sequences are SGHDN and FVKESK. Receptor amplification or capture employed RT-PCR. Reads for this sample came from an Illumina HiSeq 2500. In-frame beta chains were kept once TCRdb had trimmed the public reads at Q25 with fastp and called clones with MiXCR. Records with the same CDR3 protein are collapsed into one entry carrying the most frequent genes and DNA. The sample data list approximately 500,000 distinct CDR3 sequences, and over 10% of these were observed just once. About 12% of the sample is taken by the ten largest. According to the study, the label for this sample's time point signals: approximately 40 days after influenza vaccine administration.

Broad study findings and their caveats: It was suggested by the authors that each seasonal influenza vaccination may recruit only a limited number of new T cells.

This chain is built from TRBV14 and TRBJ2-7; 7 bases in the middle match TRBD1. The TCR originated in a man aged 50 or older who received an inactivated influenza vaccine. Donor details come from another sample of the same person, matched by shared clones. Material: PBMCs from blood, obtained roughly 47 days after vaccination. The CDR3 loop reads CASSHGRPGQTYEQYF. DNA sequence: TGTGCCAGCAGCCACGGTCGTCCGGGACAGACTTACGAGCAGTACTTC.